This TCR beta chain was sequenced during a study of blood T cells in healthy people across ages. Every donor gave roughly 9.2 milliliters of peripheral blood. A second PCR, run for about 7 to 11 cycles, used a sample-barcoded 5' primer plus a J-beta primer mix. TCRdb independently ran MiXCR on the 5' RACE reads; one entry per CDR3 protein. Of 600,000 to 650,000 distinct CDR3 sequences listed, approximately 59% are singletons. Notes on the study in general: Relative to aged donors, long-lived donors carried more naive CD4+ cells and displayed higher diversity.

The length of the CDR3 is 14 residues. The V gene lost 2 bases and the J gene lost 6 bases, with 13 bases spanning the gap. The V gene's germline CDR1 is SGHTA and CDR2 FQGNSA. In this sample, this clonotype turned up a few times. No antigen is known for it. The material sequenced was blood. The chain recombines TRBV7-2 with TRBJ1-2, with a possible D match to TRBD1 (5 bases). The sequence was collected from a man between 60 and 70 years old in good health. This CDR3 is CASSLMGQGNGYTF. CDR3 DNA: TGTGCCAGCAGCTTAATGGGTCAGGGAAATGGCTACACCTTC.